This entry is about one TCR beta chain. This entry belongs to a study of blood T cell repertoires in COVID-19. For the study at large: From the United States, Italy and Spain came samples of acute and convalescent COVID-19. The analysed material was cDNA or gDNA that came from T cells, B-cell-depleted T cells, or PBMCs.

In the original workflow: Estimated nucleated cell counts came from reference gene primer amplification. TCRdb's table, derived via immunoSEQ multiplex PCR, lists solely in-frame clones and lacks some. Clone size and V and J calls were adopted from that table, with D and trimming inferred from the DNA. This table holds hundreds of thousands of clones, around nine tenths found once. Looked up from germline, CDR1 is WSHSY and CDR2 is SAAADI. V lost 6 bases to trimming and J lost 5 bases; unmatched junction nucleotides: 1. This CDR3 spans 12 amino acids. Sample: peripheral blood. The TCR originated in a woman aged 18 to 35 who had recovered from COVID-19. V usage is TRBV10-2 and J usage is TRBJ1-5, with 7 bases that match TRBD1. This CDR3 is CASSTGDQPQHF. In nucleotides, the CDR3 is TGCGCCAGCAGCACAGGGGATCAGCCCCAGCATTTT.